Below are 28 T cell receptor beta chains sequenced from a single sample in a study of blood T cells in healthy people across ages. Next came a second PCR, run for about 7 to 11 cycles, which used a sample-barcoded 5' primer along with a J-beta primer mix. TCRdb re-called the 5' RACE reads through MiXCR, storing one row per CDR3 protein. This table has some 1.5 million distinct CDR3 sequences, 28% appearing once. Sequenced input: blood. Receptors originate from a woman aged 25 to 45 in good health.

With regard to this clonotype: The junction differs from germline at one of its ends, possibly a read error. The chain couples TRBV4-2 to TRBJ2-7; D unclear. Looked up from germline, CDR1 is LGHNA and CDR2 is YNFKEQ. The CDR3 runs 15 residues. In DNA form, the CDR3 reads TGTGCCAGCAACCAAGATCGGGCCCCCTCCTACGAGCAGTACTTC. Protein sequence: CASNQDRAPSYEQYF.

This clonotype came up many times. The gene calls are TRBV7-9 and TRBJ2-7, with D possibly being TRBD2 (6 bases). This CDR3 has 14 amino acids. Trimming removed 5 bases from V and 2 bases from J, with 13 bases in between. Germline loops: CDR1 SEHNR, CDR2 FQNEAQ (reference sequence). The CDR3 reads CASSQGTRPYEQYF. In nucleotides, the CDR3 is TGTGCCAGCAGCCAAGGGACTCGTCCCTACGAGCAGTACTTC. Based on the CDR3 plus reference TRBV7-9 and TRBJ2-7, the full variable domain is DTGVSQNPRHKITKRGQNVTFRCDPISEHNRLYWYRQTLGQGPEFLTYFQNEAQLEKSRLLSDRFSAERPKGSFSTLEIQRTEQGDSAMYLCASSQGTRPYEQYFGPGTRLTVT.

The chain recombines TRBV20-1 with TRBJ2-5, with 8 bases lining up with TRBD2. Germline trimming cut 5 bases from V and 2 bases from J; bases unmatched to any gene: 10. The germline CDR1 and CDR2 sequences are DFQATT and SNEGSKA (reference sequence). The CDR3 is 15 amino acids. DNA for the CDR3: TGCAGTGCTGGATGGAGGGCGGGGGGTCAAGAGACCCAGTACTTC. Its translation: CSAGWRAGGQETQYF.

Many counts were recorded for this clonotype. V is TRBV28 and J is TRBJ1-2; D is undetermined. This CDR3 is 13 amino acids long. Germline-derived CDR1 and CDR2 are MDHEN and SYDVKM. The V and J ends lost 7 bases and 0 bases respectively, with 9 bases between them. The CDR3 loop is CASKNLANYGYTF. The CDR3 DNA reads TGTGCCAGCAAGAATCTCGCTAACTATGGCTACACCTTC.

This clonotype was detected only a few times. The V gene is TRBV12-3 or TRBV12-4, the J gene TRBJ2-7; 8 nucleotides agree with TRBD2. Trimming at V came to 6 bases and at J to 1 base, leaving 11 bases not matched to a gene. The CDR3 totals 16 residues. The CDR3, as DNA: TGTGCCAGCAGCAATCCAGGGGCGGGGGGATCCTACGAGCAGTACTTC. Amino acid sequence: CASSNPGAGGSYEQYF.

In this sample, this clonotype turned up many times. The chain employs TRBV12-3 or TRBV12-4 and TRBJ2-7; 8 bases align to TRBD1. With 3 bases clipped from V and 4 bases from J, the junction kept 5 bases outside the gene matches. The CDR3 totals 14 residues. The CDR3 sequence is CASSFGQGRYEQYF. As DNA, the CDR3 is TGTGCCAGCAGTTTCGGACAGGGCCGGTACGAGCAGTACTTC.

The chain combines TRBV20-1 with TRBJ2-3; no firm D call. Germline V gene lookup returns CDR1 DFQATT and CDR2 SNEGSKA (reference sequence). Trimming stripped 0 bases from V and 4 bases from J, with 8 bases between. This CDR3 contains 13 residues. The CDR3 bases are TGCAGTGCTAGAGATACCGGGCCAGATACGCAGTATTTT. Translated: CSARDTGPDTQYF.

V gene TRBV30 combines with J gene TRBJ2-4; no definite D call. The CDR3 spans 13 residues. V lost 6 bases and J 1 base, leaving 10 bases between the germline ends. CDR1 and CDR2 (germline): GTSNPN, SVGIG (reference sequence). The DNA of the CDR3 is TGTGCCTGCACCCTCGGGGCCAAAAACATTCAGTACTTC. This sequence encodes CACTLGAKNIQYF.

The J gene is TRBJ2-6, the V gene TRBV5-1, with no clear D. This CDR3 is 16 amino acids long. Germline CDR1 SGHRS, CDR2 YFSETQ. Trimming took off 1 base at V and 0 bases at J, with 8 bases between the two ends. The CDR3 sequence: CASSLSQPSGANVLTF. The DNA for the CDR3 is TGCGCCAGCAGCTTGTCACAACCCTCTGGGGCCAACGTCCTGACTTTC.

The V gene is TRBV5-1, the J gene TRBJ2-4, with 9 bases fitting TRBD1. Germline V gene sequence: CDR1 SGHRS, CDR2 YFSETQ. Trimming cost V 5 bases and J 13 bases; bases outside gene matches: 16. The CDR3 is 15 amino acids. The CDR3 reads CASSSWDRDVYKQYF. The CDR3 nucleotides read TGCGCCAGCAGTTCTTGGGACAGGGATGTGTACAAGCAGTACTTC.

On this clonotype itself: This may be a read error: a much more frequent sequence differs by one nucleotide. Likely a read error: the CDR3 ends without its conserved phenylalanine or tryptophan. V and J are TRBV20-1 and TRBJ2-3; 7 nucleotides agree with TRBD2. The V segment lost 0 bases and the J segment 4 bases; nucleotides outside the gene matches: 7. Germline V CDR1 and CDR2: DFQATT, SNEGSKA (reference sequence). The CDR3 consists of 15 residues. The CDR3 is CSARDTLAVADTQYL. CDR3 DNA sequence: TGCAGTGCTAGAGATACGCTAGCGGTCGCAGATACGCAGTATTTG.

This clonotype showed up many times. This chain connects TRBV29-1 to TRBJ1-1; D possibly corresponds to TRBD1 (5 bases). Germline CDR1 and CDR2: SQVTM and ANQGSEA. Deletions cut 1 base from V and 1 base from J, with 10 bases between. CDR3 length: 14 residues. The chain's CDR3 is CSVEVWQGNTEAFF. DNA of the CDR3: TGCAGCGTTGAAGTGTGGCAGGGGAACACTGAAGCTTTCTTT. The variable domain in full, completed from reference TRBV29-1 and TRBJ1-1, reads SAVISQKPSRDICQRGTSLTIQCQVDSQVTMMFWYRQQPGQSLTLIATANQGSEATYESGFVIDKFPISRPNLTFSTLTVSNMSPEDSSIYLCSVEVWQGNTEAFFGQGTRLTVV.

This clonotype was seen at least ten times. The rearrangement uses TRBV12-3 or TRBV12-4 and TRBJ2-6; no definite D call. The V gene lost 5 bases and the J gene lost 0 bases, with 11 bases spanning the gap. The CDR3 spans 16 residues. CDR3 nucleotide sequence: TGTGCCAGCAGTCCAAGACACCGCTCTGGGGCCAACGTCCTGACTTTC. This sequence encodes CASSPRHRSGANVLTF.

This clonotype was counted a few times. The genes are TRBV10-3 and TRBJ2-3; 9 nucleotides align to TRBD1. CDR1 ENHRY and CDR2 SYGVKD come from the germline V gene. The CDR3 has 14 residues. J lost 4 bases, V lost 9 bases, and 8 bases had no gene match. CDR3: CAMLQGAGADTQYF. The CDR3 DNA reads TGTGCCATGTTACAGGGGGCGGGCGCAGATACGCAGTATTTT.

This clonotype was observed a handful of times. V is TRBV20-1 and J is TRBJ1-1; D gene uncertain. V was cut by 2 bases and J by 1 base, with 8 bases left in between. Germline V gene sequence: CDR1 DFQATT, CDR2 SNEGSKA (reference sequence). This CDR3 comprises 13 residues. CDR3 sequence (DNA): TGCAGTGCTAGACCCGAGGAGAACACTGAAGCTTTCTTT. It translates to CSARPEENTEAFF.

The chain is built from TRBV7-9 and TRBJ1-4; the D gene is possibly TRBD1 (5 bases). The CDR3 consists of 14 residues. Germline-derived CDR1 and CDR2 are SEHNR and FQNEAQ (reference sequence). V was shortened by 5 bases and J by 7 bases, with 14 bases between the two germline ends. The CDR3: CASSIDSSLEKLFF. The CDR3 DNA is TGTGCCAGCAGCATCGACAGCAGCCTTGAAAAACTGTTTTTT.

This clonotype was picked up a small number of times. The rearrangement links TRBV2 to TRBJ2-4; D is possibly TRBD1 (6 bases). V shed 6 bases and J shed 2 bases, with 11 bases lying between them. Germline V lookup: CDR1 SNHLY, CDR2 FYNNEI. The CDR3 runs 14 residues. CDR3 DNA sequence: TGTGCCAGCAGGGCCAGGGGACCCAAAAACATTCAGTACTTC. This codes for CASRARGPKNIQYF.

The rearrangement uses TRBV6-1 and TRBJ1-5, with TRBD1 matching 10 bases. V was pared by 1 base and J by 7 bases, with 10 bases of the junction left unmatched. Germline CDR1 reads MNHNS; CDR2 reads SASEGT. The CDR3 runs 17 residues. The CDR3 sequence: CASSEGATGGSRQPQHF. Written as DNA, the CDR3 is TGTGCCAGCAGTGAAGGGGCGACAGGGGGCTCTCGGCAGCCCCAGCATTTT.

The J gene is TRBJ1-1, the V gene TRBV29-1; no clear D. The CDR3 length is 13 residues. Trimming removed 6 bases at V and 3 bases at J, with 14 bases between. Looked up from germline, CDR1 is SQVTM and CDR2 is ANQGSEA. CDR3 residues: CSVAGRQHTEAFF. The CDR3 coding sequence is TGCAGCGTGGCGGGTCGTCAGCACACTGAAGCTTTCTTT.

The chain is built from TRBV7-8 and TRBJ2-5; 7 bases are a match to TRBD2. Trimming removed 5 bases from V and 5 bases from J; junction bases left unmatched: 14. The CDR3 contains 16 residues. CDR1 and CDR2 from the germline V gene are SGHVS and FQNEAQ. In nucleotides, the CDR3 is TGTGCCAGCAGCCCAAAGACCGGGGGGAAGGGGGAGACCCAGTACTTC. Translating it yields CASSPKTGGKGETQYF. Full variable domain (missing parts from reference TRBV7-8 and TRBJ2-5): GAGVSQSPRYKVAKRGQDVALRCDPISGHVSLFWYQQALGQGPEFLTYFQNEAQLDKSGLPSDRFFAERPEGSVSTLKIQRTQQEDSAVYLCASSPKTGGKGETQYFGPGTRLLVL.

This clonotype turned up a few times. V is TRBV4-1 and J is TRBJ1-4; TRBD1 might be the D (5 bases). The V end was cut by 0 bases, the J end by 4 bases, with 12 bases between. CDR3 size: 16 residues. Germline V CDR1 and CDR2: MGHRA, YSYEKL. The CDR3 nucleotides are TGCGCCAGCAGCCAAGAGATCACAGGTTATAATGAAAAACTGTTTTTT. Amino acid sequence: CASSQEITGYNEKLFF.

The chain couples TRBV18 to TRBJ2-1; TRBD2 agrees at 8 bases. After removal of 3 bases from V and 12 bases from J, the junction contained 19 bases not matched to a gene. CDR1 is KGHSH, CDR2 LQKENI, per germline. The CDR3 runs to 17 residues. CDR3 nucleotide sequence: TGTGCCAGCTCACCTGGTGAGCGGGGCGGGAGGTCGGCTACGCAGTTCTTC. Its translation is CASSPGERGGRSATQFF.

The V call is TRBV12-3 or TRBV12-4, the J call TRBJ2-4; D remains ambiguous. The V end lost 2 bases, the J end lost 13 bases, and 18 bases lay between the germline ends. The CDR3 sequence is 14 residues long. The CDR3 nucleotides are TGTGCCAGCAGTTTATGGCAGCAAAACAATGAGCAGTACTTC. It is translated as CASSLWQQNNEQYF.

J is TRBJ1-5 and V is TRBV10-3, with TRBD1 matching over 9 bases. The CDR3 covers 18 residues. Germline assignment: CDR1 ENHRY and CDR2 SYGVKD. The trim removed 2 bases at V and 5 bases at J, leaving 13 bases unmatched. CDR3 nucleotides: TGTGCCATCAGTGAGACGAAGGGGGGACAGGGATTGGATCAGCCCCAGCATTTT. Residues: CAISETKGGQGLDQPQHF.

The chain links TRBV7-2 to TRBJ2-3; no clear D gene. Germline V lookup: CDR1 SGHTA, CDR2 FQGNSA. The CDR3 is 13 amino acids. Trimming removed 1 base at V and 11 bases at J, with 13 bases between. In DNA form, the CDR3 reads TGTGCCAGCAGCTTAGAAGGTGGTGGTGGGCAGTATTTT. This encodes CASSLEGGGGQYF.

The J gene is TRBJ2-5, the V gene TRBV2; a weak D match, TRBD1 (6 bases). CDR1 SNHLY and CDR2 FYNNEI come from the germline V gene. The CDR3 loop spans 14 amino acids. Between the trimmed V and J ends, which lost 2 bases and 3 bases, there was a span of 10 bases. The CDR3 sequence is CASSEFSGEETQYF. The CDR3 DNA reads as TGTGCCAGCAGTGAATTCTCAGGGGAAGAGACCCAGTACTTC.

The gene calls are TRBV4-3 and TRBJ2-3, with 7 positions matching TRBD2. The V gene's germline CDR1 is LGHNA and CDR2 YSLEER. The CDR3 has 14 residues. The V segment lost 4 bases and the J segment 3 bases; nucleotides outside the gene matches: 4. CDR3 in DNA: TGCGCCAGCAGCCGACTAGCTGCTACAGATACGCAGTATTTT. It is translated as CASSRLAATDTQYF.

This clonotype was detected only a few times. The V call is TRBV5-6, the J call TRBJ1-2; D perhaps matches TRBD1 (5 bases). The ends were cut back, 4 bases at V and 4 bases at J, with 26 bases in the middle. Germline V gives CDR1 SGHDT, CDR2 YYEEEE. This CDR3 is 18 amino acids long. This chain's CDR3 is CASSPPQRGPSFFYGYTF. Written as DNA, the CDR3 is TGTGCCAGCAGCCCCCCCCAACGGGGACCCAGTTTCTTCTATGGCTACACCTTC.